What follows is one T cell receptor (beta chain) and its context. Its antigen is still unknown. The sample belongs to a study of T cell responses to AZD1222 COVID-19 vaccine. The repertoire was sequenced with immunoSEQ multiplex PCR; TCRdb's copy has only in-frame clones and lacks some. This repertoire shows approximately 110,000 clones, around 89% found once; its top ten account for around 8.4%. General study results and limits: Targeting of unmutated variant regions was reportedly seen in nearly half of spike-specific TCRs.

Germline V CDR1 and CDR2: SEHNR, FQNEAQ (reference sequence). The V segment lost 5 bases and the J segment 4 bases; nucleotides outside the gene matches: 8. The CDR3 length is 16 residues. The sample was peripheral blood, taken on day 0 of AZD1222 vaccination. The sequence was collected from an adult in good health. The J gene is TRBJ2-2, the V gene TRBV7-9; 9 bases agree with TRBD1. The CDR3 DNA follows: TGTGCCAGCAGCGACGGACAGGGGCCCTCCACCGGGGAGCTGTTTTTT. Protein product: CASSDGQGPSTGELFF.